These T cell receptor beta chains were read from a single sample in a study of CD8 T cells in ankylosing spondylitis. TCRdb passed the 5' RACE reads through MiXCR, listing each CDR3 protein once. The table shows just under 95,000 distinct CDR3 sequences, with 8.8% occurring only once. The sequencing sample was made of blood, either unsorted or a sorted T cell fraction (not recorded which). The receptors derive from a male donor with ankylosing spondylitis or in good health (not recorded which). The CDR3 runs from the conserved cysteine through the conserved F or W. A D gene is named only where the DNA matches it firmly. Clone size is stated in some rows and not others, as once, few, many or a class when expanded.

>TRBJ1-3|many|TRBD1|TRBV20-1
CSAEPPGTAGNTIYF
>TRBJ1-2|many|TRBD1|TRBV5-5
CASTPDRGYGYTF
>TRBJ2-1|many|.|TRBV10-3
CAISDKGNEQFF
>TRBJ1-5|.|.|TRBV6-5
CASSSNQGFNQPQHF
>TRBJ1-3|many|.|TRBV28
CASSYRRDTGNTIYF
>TRBJ2-7|.|.|TRBV7-9
CASSKVVSDYEQYF
>TRBJ1-2|.|.|TRBV3-1
CASSQGAGGYTF
>TRBJ2-5|many|.|TRBV5-1
CASSSWGGAIQETQYF
>TRBJ2-7|.|.|TRBV5-4
CASSLGGKSSYEQYF
>TRBJ2-5|many|.|TRBV29-1
CSVVVGGETQYF
>TRBJ2-3|many|.|TRBV5-1
CASSLEQGTDTQYF
>TRBJ1-1|many|.|TRBV20-1
CSARDPMGAFF
>TRBJ2-7|many|.|TRBV9
CASSHGTTQIYEQYF
>TRBJ2-2|many|.|TRBV9
CASSVGNTGELFF
>TRBJ2-1|many|TRBD2|TRBV20-1
CSARRPSGGAWNEQFF
>TRBJ2-7|few|TRBD2|TRBV20-1
CSARPTAGISYEQYF
>TRBJ1-1|many|.|TRBV28
CASSLWMGVTRSLARNTEAFF
>TRBJ2-7|few|TRBD1|TRBV7-9
CASSFSGTASYEQYF
>TRBJ1-5|many|.|TRBV7-2
CASSLGPNQPQHF
>TRBJ2-3|.|TRBD2|TRBV20-1
CSATLAGGGLGDTQYF
>TRBJ2-1|many|.|TRBV5-1
CASSFGSASYNEQFF
>TRBJ1-5|many|TRBD1|TRBV20-1
CSVGQPNQPQHF
>TRBJ2-2|.|.|TRBV12-3/TRBV12-4
CASSFLLASRELFF
>TRBJ2-7|many|.|TRBV14
CASSQDWRAYEQYF
>TRBJ2-7|.|TRBD1|TRBV7-9
CASSQRTGGASYEQYF
>TRBJ2-5|many|.|TRBV27
CASTSTRQETQYF
>TRBJ1-4|many|.|TRBV28
CASSSTTAANEKLFF
>TRBJ1-1|many|.|TRBV5-5
CASSLQGMNTEAFF
>TRBJ2-5|many|TRBD1|TRBV7-8
CASSFLTGGIQETQYF
>TRBJ2-7|many|TRBD1|TRBV14
CASSHPGQGAHSPYEQYF
>TRBJ2-1|many|.|TRBV3-1
CASSQMDSSYNEQFF
>TRBJ1-3|many|TRBD1|TRBV6-1
CASRPTGVGNTIYF
>TRBJ2-3|many|.|TRBV5-1
CASSVRTSTDTQYF
>TRBJ2-1|many|TRBD2|TRBV20-1
CSARDGRRGGDEEFF
>TRBJ1-4|many|.|TRBV2
CASSSRDGMNEKLFF
>TRBJ1-1|many|.|TRBV5-1
CASSLANRNTEAFF
>TRBJ2-1|many|.|TRBV28
CASSHPGGVSSYNEQFF
>TRBJ1-1|many|.|TRBV20-1
CSARSGRALEAFF
>TRBJ2-1|many|TRBD1|TRBV20-1
CSARLKGTGRGDEQFF
>TRBJ2-2|few|TRBD1|TRBV14
CASSRQGTGELFF
>TRBJ1-2|many|TRBD1|TRBV12-3/TRBV12-4
CASSAGQGIVGYTF
>TRBJ2-3|few|TRBD2|TRBV27
CASSLIAGGSDTQYF
>TRBJ2-5|many|.|TRBV12-3/TRBV12-4
CASSAVGEKETQYF
>TRBJ1-2|few|.|TRBV7-3
CASSLRGDSGYTF
>TRBJ2-3|many|.|TRBV6-1
CASRGDLADTQYF
>TRBJ2-3|.|.|TRBV7-2
CASSSLGAETDTQYF
>TRBJ1-4|many|TRBD1|TRBV4-2
CASSQTGQGVEKLFF
>TRBJ2-7|many|.|TRBV5-5
CASRLSVGSSYEQYF
>TRBJ2-3|many|.|TRBV11-2
CASTPGGTDTQYF
>TRBJ2-4|many|.|TRBV12-3/TRBV12-4
CASSFLGVAKNIQYF
>TRBJ1-1|many|.|TRBV12-3/TRBV12-4
CASSTMSEAFF
>TRBJ2-2|many|TRBD2|TRBV3-1
CASSQSGANTGELFF
>TRBJ2-5|many|.|TRBV29-1
CSVRTLGLRIQETQYF
>TRBJ2-7|many|.|TRBV28
CATSTSGSYEQYF
>TRBJ2-3|many|.|TRBV12-5
CASEAENTDTQYF
>TRBJ2-5|many|TRBD2|TRBV28
CASSLPTSGQETQYF
>TRBJ2-1|many|TRBD1|TRBV20-1
CSASRGQGNEQFF